These 28 T cell receptor beta chains came from one sample sequenced in a study of blood T cell repertoires in COVID-19. This table comes from immunoSEQ multiplex PCR, and its TCRdb copy is limited to in-frame clones, with some not included. The sample carries around 260,000 clones, roughly 90% recorded once. Material: peripheral blood. The receptor source for this set is a young man with acute or convalescent COVID-19.

This clone was detected once. The chain is built from TRBV30 and TRBJ1-2; the match to TRBD1 covers 8 bases. The CDR3 has 15 residues. The junction had 9 bases not matched to a gene; V was cut back by 3 bases and J by 3 bases. Germline assignment: CDR1 GTSNPN and CDR2 SVGIG (reference sequence). The CDR3 sequence is CAWSHRQGKDYGYTF. CDR3 nucleotides: TGTGCCTGGAGCCATAGACAGGGGAAGGACTATGGCTACACCTTC.

The chain combines TRBV12-3 or TRBV12-4 with TRBJ1-6, with unresolved D. Deletions cut 5 bases from V and 4 bases from J, with 6 bases between. CDR3 size: 13 residues. As DNA, the CDR3 is TGTGCCAGCAGTCGTCAGTATAATTCACCCCTCCACTTT. Translation gives CASSRQYNSPLHF.

The gene calls are TRBV6-5 and TRBJ1-5; the D gene is possibly TRBD1 (5 bases). The ends were cut back, 10 bases at V and 5 bases at J, with 18 bases in the middle. The CDR3 is 14 amino acids. Germline CDR1 MNHEY, CDR2 SVGAGI. As DNA, the CDR3 is TGTGCCATAGCAGGACTCGGGGGGTATCAGCCCCAGCATTTT. Its translation: CAIAGLGGYQPQHF.

This clone was recorded only once. The chain has TRBV3-1 (or the pseudogene TRBV3-2) and TRBJ1-3; D uncertain. Trimming left V 4 bases short and J 0 bases short, with 10 bases between. This CDR3 is 15 amino acids long. Per germline, CDR1 LGHDT and CDR2 YNNKEL (reference sequence). The CDR3 loop reads CASSLGSYSGNTIYF. The CDR3, as DNA: TGTGCCAGCAGCCTCGGGAGTTACTCTGGAAACACCATATATTTT.

The chain combines TRBV4-1 with TRBJ2-3, with TRBD2 as a possible D gene (5 bases). Trimming removed 0 bases at V and 2 bases at J, with 9 bases between. The CDR3 has 15 residues. Germline CDR1 MGHRA, CDR2 YSYEKL. The CDR3 DNA reads as TGCGCCAGCAGCCAAGATCCCGGACTCACAGATACGCAGTATTTT. Translation: CASSQDPGLTDTQYF.

The chain has TRBV29-1 and TRBJ2-1; D perhaps matches TRBD1 (5 bases). The CDR3 loop spans 13 amino acids. The germline V gene encodes CDR1 SQVTM and CDR2 ANQGSEA. The V end lost 7 bases, the J end lost 8 bases, and 18 bases lay between the germline ends. The DNA for the CDR3 is TGCAGCGCCGCCGGGCAGGGTTACGATGAGCAGTTCTTC. This translates into CSAAGQGYDEQFF.

V is TRBV3-1 (or the pseudogene TRBV3-2) and J is TRBJ2-4; TRBD1 is a possible D gene (5 bases). The CDR3 is 16 amino acids. CDR1 is LGHDT and CDR2 is YNNKEL in the germline V gene (reference sequence). Trimming pared 1 base from V and 0 bases from J, leaving 10 bases between. In DNA form, the CDR3 reads TGTGCCAGCAGCCAAGTCCCAGGGTTAGCCAAAAACATTCAGTACTTC. It translates to CASSQVPGLAKNIQYF.

This chain's CDR3 is CASSIGGQQLFF. The CDR3 bases are TGTGCCAGTAGTATAGGGGGGCAGCAACTGTTTTTT. The chain is built from TRBV19 and TRBJ1-4; maybe TRBD1 (6 bases). The CDR3 length is 12 residues. Looked up from germline, CDR1 is LNHDA and CDR2 is SQIVND (reference sequence). Trimming shortened V by 1 base and J by 12 bases, and 9 bases separated the two germline ends.

This clone is a singleton in its sample. This chain joins TRBV12-3 or TRBV12-4 and TRBJ1-3, with D uncertain. The CDR3 has 11 residues. V lost 4 bases to trimming and J lost 16 bases, with 14 bases between them. The CDR3 protein is CASSSGQFGYF. CDR3 coding DNA: TGTGCCAGCAGTTCTGGGCAATTTGGTTATTTT.

The V and J genes are TRBV28 and TRBJ2-2; TRBD1 matches at 11 bases. Losses at the gene ends were 6 bases for V and 4 bases for J; bases not matched to a gene: 16. The CDR3 runs 19 residues. Germline V gives CDR1 MDHEN, CDR2 SYDVKM. CDR3 protein: CASSSIRTGGAGGTGELFF. CDR3 bases: TGTGCCAGCAGCTCAATAAGGACAGGGGGCGCGGGGGGCACCGGGGAGCTGTTTTTT.

This clone has a handful of counts. The chain is built from TRBV5-1 and TRBJ2-2; 7 positions match TRBD2. CDR1 and CDR2 from the germline V gene are SGHRS and YFSETQ. J was trimmed by 2 bases and V by 4 bases; bases with no gene match: 8. This CDR3 contains 16 residues. CDR3 sequence: CASSRALAVNTGELFF. As DNA, the CDR3 is TGCGCCAGCAGCCGTGCCCTAGCGGTAAACACCGGGGAGCTGTTTTTT.

This clone was detected once. The chain is built from TRBV30 and TRBJ1-1; a weak D match, TRBD1 (6 bases). Germline assignment: CDR1 GTSNPN and CDR2 SVGIG (reference sequence). The CDR3 has 14 residues. The V end was cut by 1 base, the J end by 10 bases, with 19 bases between. The DNA for the CDR3 is TGTGCCTGGAGTGACCCATGGGACACCCGTCCAGCTTTCTTT. It codes for CAWSDPWDTRPAFF. Combining the CDR3 with reference TRBV30 and TRBJ1-1 gives the whole variable domain SQTIHQWPATLVQPVGSPLSLECTVEGTSNPNLYWYRQAAGRGLQLLFYSVGIGQISSEVPQNLSASRPQDRQFILSSKKLLLSDSGFYLCAWSDPWDTRPAFFGQGTRLTVV.

In DNA form, the CDR3 reads TGTGCCAGCAGAGAGAGGGGGGGGTGGGAGACCCAGTACTTC. It is translated as CASRERGGWETQYF. The chain couples TRBV6-6 to TRBJ2-5; a weak D match, TRBD2 (7 bases). The CDR3 extends over 14 amino acids. Trimming took off 6 bases at V and 5 bases at J, with 16 bases between the two ends. In germline, CDR1 is MNHNY, CDR2 SVGAGI (reference sequence).

This clone was detected only a few times. The V gene is TRBV3-1 (or the pseudogene TRBV3-2), the J gene TRBJ1-2; 7 bases fit TRBD1. V was pared by 6 bases and J by 9 bases, with 7 bases of the junction left unmatched. The germline gives CDR1 LGHDT, CDR2 YNNKEL (reference sequence). This CDR3 region has 12 residues. The CDR3 DNA follows: TGTGCCAGCAGTCAATTGGGACAGCGCTACACCTTC. Protein: CASSQLGQRYTF.

This chain links TRBV5-1 with TRBJ1-4; D is perhaps TRBD1 (5 bases). Per the germline V gene, CDR1 is SGHRS and CDR2 is YFSETQ. This CDR3 has 14 residues. V was clipped by 5 bases and J by 2 bases, with 10 bases between them. In nucleotides, the CDR3 is TGCGCCAGCAGGCCGACAGCGACTAATGAAAAACTGTTTTTT. Protein sequence: CASRPTATNEKLFF.

This chain links TRBV19 with TRBJ2-2; 11 bases are a match to TRBD2. The V gene's germline CDR1 is LNHDA and CDR2 SQIVND (reference sequence). There are 15 residues in the CDR3. V lost 7 bases to trimming and J lost 4 bases; unmatched junction nucleotides: 5. The CDR3 sequence is CASTLAGALTGELFF. The CDR3 nucleotides read TGTGCCAGTACACTAGCGGGGGCACTCACCGGGGAGCTGTTTTTT.

This clone was detected only a few times. J is TRBJ2-7 and V is TRBV13, with TRBD2 matching over 7 bases. Germline values: CDR1 PRHDT, CDR2 FYEKMQ (reference sequence). The CDR3 is 16 residues long. V was clipped by 0 bases and J by 4 bases; unmatched bases: 9. The CDR3 region is CASSLGLRGGFYEQYF. The CDR3 nucleotides are TGTGCCAGCAGCTTAGGCCTTCGCGGGGGTTTTTACGAGCAGTACTTC.

V usage is TRBV13 and J usage is TRBJ2-4, with 9 bases lining up with TRBD2. The J segment lost 5 bases and the V segment lost 1 base, leaving 12 bases of the junction unmatched. The germline V gene has CDR1 PRHDT and CDR2 FYEKMQ (reference sequence). The CDR3 runs 18 residues. The CDR3 loop is CASSLVSGTSYGQNIQYF. Written as DNA, the CDR3 is TGTGCCAGCAGCTTAGTCTCCGGGACTAGCTATGGCCAAAACATTCAGTACTTC.

This chain's CDR3 is CASSEGYGGTEAFF. CDR3 in DNA: TGTGCCAGCAGTGAAGGGTACGGGGGAACTGAAGCTTTCTTT. This sequence joins TRBV6-1 and TRBJ1-1, with D possibly TRBD1 on 5 matching bases. Germline-derived CDR1 and CDR2 are MNHNS and SASEGT. The CDR3 is 14 amino acids. V was shortened by 1 base and J by 5 bases, with 11 bases between the two germline ends.

The V call is TRBV30, the J call TRBJ2-3; the D gene is possibly TRBD2 (7 bases). The V and J ends lost 0 bases and 6 bases respectively, with 16 bases between them. Germline assignment: CDR1 GTSNPN and CDR2 SVGIG (reference sequence). This CDR3 is 15 amino acids long. In nucleotides, the CDR3 is TGTGCCTGGAGTGTACAAAGGGGGGGGAGGGATACGCAGTATTTT. It encodes CAWSVQRGGRDTQYF.

This clone occurred once. The genes are TRBV28 and TRBJ2-2; D perhaps matches TRBD1 (6 bases). V was cut by 6 bases and J by 11 bases, with 16 bases left in between. The germline V gene has CDR1 MDHEN and CDR2 SYDVKM. The CDR3 length is 13 residues. The CDR3, as DNA: TGTGCCAGCAGCATACCCGGACAGACTGAGCTGTTTTTT. Translated: CASSIPGQTELFF.

The V call is TRBV11-1, the J call TRBJ2-7; TRBD2 might be the D (6 bases). CDR1 is SGHAT, CDR2 FQDESV, per germline (reference sequence). The V gene lost 5 bases and the J gene lost 6 bases, with 20 bases spanning the gap. The CDR3 contains 15 residues. CDR3 nucleotide sequence: TGTGCCAGCAGCCGCCTCGGAGGGTGGGTTGCCGAGCAGTACTTC. Protein product: CASSRLGGWVAEQYF.

This chain connects TRBV9 to TRBJ2-4; 13 bases agree with TRBD2. Germline V gene data show CDR1 as SGDLS and CDR2 as YYNGEE. The CDR3 is 15 amino acids. V was clipped by 4 bases and J by 9 bases; unmatched bases: 7. The CDR3 region has the DNA TGTGCCAGCAGCCCACGACTAGCGGGAGGCTTCATTCAGTACTTC. This codes for CASSPRLAGGFIQYF.

Only one count was recorded for this clone. The chain is built from TRBV9 and TRBJ2-2, with D hard to call. Trimming took off 1 base at V and 3 bases at J, with 7 bases between the two ends. The length of the CDR3 is 14 residues. CDR1 and CDR2 (germline): SGDLS, YYNGEE. In DNA, the CDR3 is TGTGCCAGCAGCGTATACCCGGACACCGGGGAGCTGTTTTTT. It specifies CASSVYPDTGELFF.

This chain uses TRBV9 with TRBJ2-2; unclear D gene. This CDR3 has 14 residues. V was pared by 0 bases and J by 7 bases, with 10 bases between. Germline assignment: CDR1 SGDLS and CDR2 YYNGEE. The DNA of the CDR3 is TGTGCCAGCAGCGTAGTTGACTCGGGCGGGGAGCTGTTTTTT. Protein: CASSVVDSGGELFF.

A remark on this clone: This CDR3 is also generated by other DNA sequences in the sample. The chain joins TRBV11-2 to TRBJ1-4; D remains ambiguous. Germline-derived CDR1 and CDR2 are SGHAT and FQNNGV. V was trimmed by 3 bases and J by 4 bases, leaving 18 bases between them. The length of the CDR3 is 17 residues. The CDR3 DNA follows: TGTGCCAGCAGCTTTCCTTCTGCGGGGTATGGTAATGAAAAACTGTTTTTT. Protein sequence: CASSFPSAGYGNEKLFF.

This chain connects TRBV25-1 to TRBJ2-7; TRBD1 aligns across 8 bases. With V trimmed by 5 bases and J by 7 bases, 7 bases remained unmatched. Looked up from germline, CDR1 is MGHDK and CDR2 is SYGVNS. The CDR3 totals 13 residues. This chain's CDR3 is CASSKQGVGEQYF. CDR3 nucleotides: TGTGCCAGCAGTAAACAGGGGGTCGGTGAGCAGTACTTC.

The genes are TRBV29-1 and TRBJ1-1, with D unresolved. V was clipped by 6 bases and J by 2 bases, with 16 bases between them. This CDR3 is 14 amino acids long. The germline CDR1 and CDR2 sequences are SQVTM and ANQGSEA. CDR3 nucleotides: TGCAGCGTCCTGACTTCGGGGATAAACACTGAAGCTTTCTTT. This gives the protein CSVLTSGINTEAFF.